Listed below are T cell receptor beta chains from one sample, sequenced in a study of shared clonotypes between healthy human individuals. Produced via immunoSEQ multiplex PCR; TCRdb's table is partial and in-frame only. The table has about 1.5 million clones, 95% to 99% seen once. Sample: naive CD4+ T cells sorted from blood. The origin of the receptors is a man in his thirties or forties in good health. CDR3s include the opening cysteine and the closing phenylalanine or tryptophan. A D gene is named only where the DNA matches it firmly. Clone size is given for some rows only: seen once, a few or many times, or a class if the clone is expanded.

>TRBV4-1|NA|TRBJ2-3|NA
TGCGCCAGCAGCCAATTTGCCTGGTCTAGCACAGATACGCAGTATTTT
CASSQFAWSSTDTQYF
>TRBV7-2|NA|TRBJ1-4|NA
TGTGCCAGCAGCTGGGCGGGTGCCTGGGATGAAAAACTGTTTTTT
CASSWAGAWDEKLFF
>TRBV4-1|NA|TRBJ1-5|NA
TGCGCCAGCAGCCAAGATCTTCAGGGAAAGATGAGCAATCAGCCCCAGCATTTT
CASSQDLQGKMSNQPQHF
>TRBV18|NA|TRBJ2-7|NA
TGTGCCAGCTCACCACCTTCGGCAGTATACGAGCAGTACTTC
CASSPPSAVYEQYF
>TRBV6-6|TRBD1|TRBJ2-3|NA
TGTGCCAGCAGCCGGGACAGGCACACAGATACGCAGTATTTT
CASSRDRHTDTQYF
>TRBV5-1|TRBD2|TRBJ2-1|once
TGCGCCAGCAGCTTACTAGCGGGTAACTCCTACAATGAGCAGTTCTTC
CASSLLAGNSYNEQFF
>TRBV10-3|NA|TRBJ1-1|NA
TGTGCCATCAGTGCCACAGGGAACACTGAAGCTTTCTTT
CAISATGNTEAFF
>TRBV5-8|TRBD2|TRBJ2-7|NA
TGTGCCAGCAGTTGGGACTATTCCTACGAGCAGTACTTC
CASSWDYSYEQYF
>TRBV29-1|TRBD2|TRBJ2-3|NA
TGCAGCGTTGTCAGGACTAGCGGAACAGATACGCAGTATTTT
CSVVRTSGTDTQYF
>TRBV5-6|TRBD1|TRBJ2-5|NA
TGTGCCAGCAGCTTGGGACAGGGGGTTTTGGAGACCCAGTACTTC
CASSLGQGVLETQYF
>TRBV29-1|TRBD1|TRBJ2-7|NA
TGCAGCGTCCCCCGGGACAGGGTCTCCTACGAGCAGTACTTC
CSVPRDRVSYEQYF
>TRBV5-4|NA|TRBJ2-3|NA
TGTGCCAGCAGCCTCGCAGATACGCAGTATTTT
CASSLADTQYF
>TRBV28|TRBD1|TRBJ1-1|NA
TGTGCCAGCAGCACTTTAACCGGGACAGGGCCCCCTGGCACTGAAGCTTTCTTT
CASSTLTGTGPPGTEAFF
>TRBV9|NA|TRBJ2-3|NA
TGTGCCAGCAGCGTCAGACACCTTAGCACAGATACGCAGTATTTT
CASSVRHLSTDTQYF
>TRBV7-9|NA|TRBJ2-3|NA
TGTGCCAGCAGCCTACTTGGAAGGGCAGCGGATACGCAGTATTTT
CASSLLGRAADTQYF
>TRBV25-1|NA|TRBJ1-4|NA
TGTGCCAGCAGTGAATGGGGGTATAATGAAAAACTGTTTTTT
CASSEWGYNEKLFF